What follows are 26 T cell receptor beta chains derived from one specimen sequenced in a study of CD8 T cells in ankylosing spondylitis. TCRdb analysed the 5' RACE reads with MiXCR anew, one entry per CDR3 protein. The top ten hold around 4.5% of the sample, which has hundreds of thousands of distinct CDR3 sequences, approximately 30% seen once. The material sequenced was blood, either unsorted or a sorted T cell fraction (not recorded which). The receptor set was obtained from a male donor with ankylosing spondylitis or in good health (not recorded which).

The sample holds a few counts of this clonotype. This chain uses TRBV20-1 with TRBJ2-5, with TRBD1 identical over 9 bases. This CDR3 has 15 amino acids. Germline V lookup: CDR1 DFQATT, CDR2 SNEGSKA (reference sequence). J was trimmed by 5 bases and V by 3 bases; bases with no gene match: 10. This chain's CDR3 is CSASRGTGIKETQYF. In DNA, the CDR3 is TGCAGTGCTAGTAGGGGGACAGGGATTAAGGAGACCCAGTACTTC.

The sample holds a few counts of this clonotype. The chain employs TRBV5-1 and TRBJ2-3, with 7 bases fitting TRBD2. With 0 bases clipped from V and 6 bases from J, the junction kept 7 bases outside the gene matches. Germline CDR1 is SGHRS and CDR2 is YFSETQ. This CDR3 is built from 15 residues. The CDR3 sequence is CASSLVAGEGDTQYF. CDR3 DNA sequence: TGCGCCAGCAGCTTGGTTGCGGGGGAAGGTGATACGCAGTATTTT.

This chain connects TRBV29-1 to TRBJ2-7, with no clear D. The V gene's germline CDR1 is SQVTM and CDR2 ANQGSEA. The CDR3 contains 14 residues. V was clipped by 0 bases and J by 2 bases, with 11 bases between them. CDR3 bases: TGCAGCGTTGAAGAGGGAACAGAAACCTACGAGCAGTACTTC. This encodes CSVEEGTETYEQYF.

This clonotype was recorded a few times. The J gene is TRBJ2-1, the V gene TRBV5-5, with TRBD1 matching over 10 bases. V lost 2 bases to trimming and J lost 5 bases; unmatched junction nucleotides: 4. Germline loops: CDR1 SGHKS, CDR2 YYEKEE (reference sequence). The CDR3 runs 15 residues. The CDR3 bases are TGTGCCAGCAGCTTCGGACAGGGGGTGGACAATGAGCAGTTCTTC. Its protein is CASSFGQGVDNEQFF.

This clonotype appeared a few times. This sequence joins TRBV4-2 and TRBJ2-1; 7 nucleotides line up with TRBD2. The CDR3 is made up of 17 amino acids. Germline V gene lookup returns CDR1 LGHNA and CDR2 YNFKEQ. V trimming: 0 bases; J trimming: 7 bases; junction bases outside the gene matches: 12. For the CDR3, the DNA is TGTGCCAGCAGCCAAGATGAGGCTAGCGGAGCCCGGAATGAGCAGTTCTTC. Protein sequence: CASSQDEASGARNEQFF.

The genes are TRBV7-8 and TRBJ2-6, with 7 bases lining up with TRBD1. With V trimmed by 4 bases and J by 4 bases, 7 bases remained unmatched. Looked up from germline, CDR1 is SGHVS and CDR2 is FQNEAQ. CDR3 length equals 16 residues. This CDR3 is CASSSTGVEGANVLTF. CDR3 nucleotides: TGTGCCAGCAGCTCAACAGGGGTGGAAGGGGCCAACGTCCTGACTTTC. The full variable domain, completed using reference TRBV7-8 and TRBJ2-6, is GAGVSQSPRYKVAKRGQDVALRCDPISGHVSLFWYQQALGQGPEFLTYFQNEAQLDKSGLPSDRFFAERPEGSVSTLKIQRTQQEDSAVYLCASSSTGVEGANVLTFGAGSRLTVL.

The chain combines TRBV25-1 with TRBJ2-1; tentative D call: TRBD2 (6 bases). Looked up from germline, CDR1 is MGHDK and CDR2 is SYGVNS. The CDR3 runs 14 residues. V was shortened by 1 base and J by 6 bases, with 10 bases between the two germline ends. For the CDR3, the DNA is TGTGCCAGCAGTGAATTCGTCGGGGGCAATGAGCAGTTCTTC. As protein: CASSEFVGGNEQFF.

This clonotype was observed at least ten times. The chain combines TRBV6-1 with TRBJ1-6; D is undetermined. The germline V gene encodes CDR1 MNHNS and CDR2 SASEGT. Trimming cost V 6 bases and J 5 bases, with 14 bases left between them. CDR3 size: 15 residues. The CDR3 reads CASRPDGPNNSPLHF. For the CDR3, the DNA is TGTGCCAGCAGACCCGACGGACCTAATAATTCACCCCTCCACTTT.

This rearrangement joins TRBV4-2 to TRBJ2-1, with 11 positions matching TRBD2. This CDR3 is built from 17 residues. Germline V gives CDR1 LGHNA, CDR2 YNFKEQ. J lost 8 bases, V lost 0 bases, and 9 bases had no gene match. The CDR3 region is CASSQDLGTSGWDEQFF. In DNA, the CDR3 is TGTGCCAGCAGCCAAGATTTAGGGACTAGCGGTTGGGATGAGCAGTTCTTC.

J is TRBJ2-1 and V is TRBV10-3; 10 bases are a match to TRBD2. CDR1 is ENHRY, CDR2 SYGVKD, per germline. The CDR3 totals 16 residues. Trimming at V came to 0 bases and at J to 6 bases, leaving 5 bases not matched to a gene. CDR3 region: CAISESRLAGANEQFF. The DNA of the CDR3 is TGTGCCATCAGTGAGTCACGGCTAGCGGGGGCCAATGAGCAGTTCTTC.

The V gene is TRBV12-3 or TRBV12-4, the J gene TRBJ2-3, with TRBD2 matching 9 bases. There are 15 residues in the CDR3. J gave up 2 bases and V 7 bases, and 7 bases lay outside the gene matches. CDR3 DNA sequence: TGTGCCAGCAACCTGGGACTAGCACACACAGATACGCAGTATTTT. It translates to CASNLGLAHTDTQYF.

This clonotype was counted between two and nine times. The chain uses TRBV6-5 and TRBJ1-1; D ambiguous. The CDR3 consists of 15 residues. Trimming pared 0 bases from V and 0 bases from J, leaving 8 bases between. CDR1 MNHEY and CDR2 SVGAGI come from the germline V gene. The CDR3 is CASSYSELMNTEAFF. CDR3 bases: TGTGCCAGCAGTTACTCTGAGCTAATGAACACTGAAGCTTTCTTT.

The sample holds many counts of this clonotype. The chain has TRBV6-5 and TRBJ1-2, with TRBD1 matching 8 bases. Germline assignment: CDR1 MNHEY and CDR2 SVGAGI. With 2 bases clipped from V and 8 bases from J, the junction kept 10 bases outside the gene matches. The CDR3 totals 15 residues. CDR3 nucleotide sequence: TGTGCCAGCAGTTACGAGGGACAGGCTCTGAGCGGCTACACCTTC. It translates to CASSYEGQALSGYTF.

V is TRBV13 and J is TRBJ1-6; a possible D gene is TRBD1 (5 bases). The germline V gene encodes CDR1 PRHDT and CDR2 FYEKMQ (reference sequence). The CDR3 has 16 amino acids. The V end lost 5 bases, the J end lost 0 bases, and 11 bases lay between the germline ends. CDR3 sequence: CASSNNGGSYNSPLHF. The CDR3, as DNA: TGTGCCAGCAGCAATAACGGGGGCTCCTATAATTCACCCCTCCACTTT.

This clonotype has only one observation. The V and J genes are TRBV5-6 and TRBJ2-3; TRBD2 is a possible D gene (6 bases). Trimming took off 4 bases at V and 8 bases at J, with 17 bases between the two ends. The germline V gene has CDR1 SGHDT and CDR2 YYEEEE. The CDR3 has 14 amino acids. CDR3 loop: CASSISGLGGTQYF. As DNA, the CDR3 is TGTGCCAGCAGCATTTCCGGGTTGGGAGGTACGCAGTATTTT. The full variable domain, rest sourced from reference TRBV5-6 and TRBJ2-3, is DAGVTQSPTHLIKTRGQQVTLRCSPKSGHDTVSWYQQALGQGPQFIFQYYEEEERQRGNFPDRFSGHQFPNYSSELNVNALLLGDSALYLCASSISGLGGTQYFGPGTRLTVL.

J is TRBJ1-6 and V is TRBV5-1; D ambiguous. The length of the CDR3 is 14 residues. Germline loops: CDR1 SGHRS, CDR2 YFSETQ. V was pared by 1 base and J by 9 bases, with 11 bases between. For the CDR3, the DNA is TGCGCCAGCAGCTTGAACGGGGAAGGTTCACCCCTCCACTTT. Translated, it gives CASSLNGEGSPLHF.

This clonotype was detected only a few times. V gene TRBV6-5 combines with J gene TRBJ1-2, with D uncertain. Germline V lookup: CDR1 MNHEY, CDR2 SVGAGI. The ends were cut back, 4 bases at V and 4 bases at J, with 7 bases in the middle. There are 12 residues in the CDR3. DNA for the CDR3: TGTGCCAGCAGTTCCGTCCGCTATGGCTACACCTTC. Protein sequence: CASSSVRYGYTF.

This clonotype was found a few times. The chain recombines TRBV18 with TRBJ2-7; D may correspond to TRBD1 or TRBD2 (5 bases each). CDR3 length equals 15 residues. Per the germline V gene, CDR1 is KGHSH and CDR2 is LQKENI. Trimming left V 4 bases short and J 0 bases short, with 13 bases between. CDR3 bases: TGTGCCAGCTCACGCCCGGGACGAAGCTCCTACGAGCAGTACTTC. Protein product: CASSRPGRSSYEQYF.

The genes are TRBV20-1 and TRBJ1-3; D gene ambiguous. Deletions cut 3 bases from V and 1 base from J, with 4 bases between. Germline V CDR1 and CDR2: DFQATT, SNEGSKA (reference sequence). This CDR3 spans 12 amino acids. The CDR3: CSARRSGNTIYF. The CDR3 nucleotides read TGCAGTGCTAGGAGGTCTGGAAACACCATATATTTT.

The V and J genes are TRBV20-1 and TRBJ1-6; D unresolved. Deletions cut 0 bases from V and 6 bases from J, with 12 bases between. Germline values: CDR1 DFQATT, CDR2 SNEGSKA (reference sequence). The CDR3 consists of 15 residues. Here the CDR3 reads CSARDGGQINSPLHF. CDR3 nucleotides: TGCAGTGCTAGAGATGGCGGGCAGATTAATTCACCCCTCCACTTT.

This clonotype was found a few times. The chain recombines TRBV20-1 with TRBJ2-2; 7 positions agree with TRBD1. Germline assignment: CDR1 DFQATT and CDR2 SNEGSKA (reference sequence). The CDR3 sequence is 14 residues long. V was clipped by 0 bases and J by 5 bases; unmatched bases: 3. The CDR3 nucleotides are TGCAGTGCTAGAGAGCCAGGGGGTACCGGGGAGCTGTTTTTT. It is translated as CSAREPGGTGELFF.

The chain employs TRBV7-9 and TRBJ2-5; perhaps TRBD2 as D (7 bases). The CDR3 loop spans 13 amino acids. Trimming pared 5 bases from V and 4 bases from J, leaving 11 bases between. Germline-derived CDR1 and CDR2 are SEHNR and FQNEAQ (reference sequence). CDR3 in DNA: TGTGCCAGCAGCCCGGGGGGCCCAGAGACCCAGTACTTC. Encoded protein: CASSPGGPETQYF.

This clonotype came up a few times. The chain employs TRBV6-1 and TRBJ1-3; perhaps TRBD1 as D (5 bases). From germline, CDR1 is MNHNS and CDR2 SASEGT. The ends were cut back, 6 bases at V and 2 bases at J, with 14 bases in the middle. CDR3 length: 15 amino acids. Here the CDR3 reads CASSRARDAGNTIYF. The CDR3 nucleotides read TGTGCCAGCAGCCGAGCCCGGGACGCTGGAAACACCATATATTTT.

This clonotype was counted at least ten times. V usage is TRBV29-1 and J usage is TRBJ2-7; D tentatively fits TRBD1 or TRBD2 (7 bases each). V gave up 3 bases and J gave up 3 bases, with 12 bases separating them. CDR3 size: 13 residues. Germline V gene sequence: CDR1 SQVTM, CDR2 ANQGSEA. CDR3 sequence reads: CSVDRGDSYEQYF. CDR3 in DNA: TGCAGCGTTGATCGGGGGGACAGCTACGAGCAGTACTTC.

The rearrangement uses TRBV27 and TRBJ2-1; 14 bases match TRBD2. Germline values: CDR1 MNHEY, CDR2 SMNVEV (reference sequence). This CDR3 spans 16 amino acids. V dropped 7 bases and J dropped 4; count of bases not matched to a gene: 6. This CDR3 reads CASTPGLAGGYNEQFF. The DNA of the CDR3 is TGTGCCAGCACTCCCGGACTAGCGGGGGGATACAATGAGCAGTTCTTC.

J is TRBJ2-7 and V is TRBV12-3 or TRBV12-4; the D gene is possibly TRBD1 (5 bases). V lost 6 bases, J lost 4 bases, and 16 bases lay in between. The CDR3 contains 14 residues. In DNA form, the CDR3 reads TGTGCCAGCAGCCGTCAGGGATTAGGGTACGAGCAGTACTTC. The encoded protein is CASSRQGLGYEQYF.